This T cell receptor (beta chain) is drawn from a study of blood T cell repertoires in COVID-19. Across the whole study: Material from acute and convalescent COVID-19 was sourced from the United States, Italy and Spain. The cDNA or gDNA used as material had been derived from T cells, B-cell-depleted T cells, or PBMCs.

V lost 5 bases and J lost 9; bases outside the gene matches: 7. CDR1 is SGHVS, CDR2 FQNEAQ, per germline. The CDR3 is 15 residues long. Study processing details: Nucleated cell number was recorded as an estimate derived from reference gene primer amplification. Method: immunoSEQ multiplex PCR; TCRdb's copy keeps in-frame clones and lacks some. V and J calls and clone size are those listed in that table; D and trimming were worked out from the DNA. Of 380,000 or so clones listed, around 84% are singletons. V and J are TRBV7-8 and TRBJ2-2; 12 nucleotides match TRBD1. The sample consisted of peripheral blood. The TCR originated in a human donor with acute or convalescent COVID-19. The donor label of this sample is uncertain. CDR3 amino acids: CASSSRGQGAWELFF. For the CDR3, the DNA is TGTGCCAGCAGCAGTCGGGGACAGGGGGCTTGGGAGCTGTTTTTT.